This T cell receptor beta chain was sequenced during a study of blood T cells in healthy people across ages. Points from the study as a whole: Researchers judged that diversity estimates from one million T cells fell short of true values.

A word on this clonotype: Its antigen is not identified.

Germline V gene lookup returns CDR1 LGHNA and CDR2 YSLEER. CDR3 length: 15 amino acids. The V gene lost 6 bases and the J gene lost 1 base, with 15 bases spanning the gap. Then a second PCR, running about 6 to 12 cycles, was carried out with a sample-barcoded 5' primer and a J-beta primer mix. In TCRdb, the 5' RACE reads were re-called with MiXCR into one record per CDR3 protein. The sample lists around 800,000 distinct CDR3 sequences; 60% to 80% were seen once. V usage is TRBV4-3 and J usage is TRBJ1-1; D is perhaps TRBD1 (5 bases). The specimen was blood. The sequence came from a man younger than 45 in good health. In DNA form, the CDR3 reads TGCGCCAGCAGAGTCGGGGACGGCGCGAACACTGAAGCTTTCTTT. Protein product: CASRVGDGANTEAFF.